Below, 13 T cell receptor beta chains from the same sample are listed, as sequenced in a study of sequential checkpoint blockade in melanoma. As for treatment: randomized to nivolumab then ipilimumab (arm A) or the reverse (arm B). The method was immunoSEQ multiplex PCR; TCRdb's version includes in-frame clones alone and lacks a portion of them. The repertoire holds roughly 8,400 clones, roughly 90% seen once, with approximately 15% in the top ten. The sequencing used CD8+ T cells sorted from blood (inferred from file names), collected from a patient given nivolumab and ipilimumab in sequence. All receptors derive from a human donor with melanoma.

The V and J genes are TRBV4-1 and TRBJ2-7; 9 nucleotides align to TRBD1. This CDR3 is built from 16 residues. Germline trimming cut 1 base from V and 4 bases from J; bases unmatched to any gene: 8. Germline V lookup: CDR1 MGHRA, CDR2 YSYEKL. The CDR3, as DNA: TGCGCCAGCAGCCAAGCAGGCGCCGACAGGGGGTACGAGCAGTACTTC. As protein: CASSQAGADRGYEQYF.

V and J are TRBV19 and TRBJ1-5, with unresolved D. The CDR3 runs to 15 residues. Germline V gene lookup returns CDR1 LNHDA and CDR2 SQIVND (reference sequence). V was shortened by 3 bases and J by 2 bases, with 11 bases between the two germline ends. The DNA of the CDR3 is TGTGCCAGTAGTATCTCAACGAGGGGCAATCAGCCCCAGCATTTT. Residues: CASSISTRGNQPQHF.

CDR3 region: CASSKELLEQYV. The CDR3 DNA sequence: TGTGCCAGCAGTAAGGAGCTCTTGGAGCAGTACGTC. The gene calls are TRBV25-1 and TRBJ2-7; D is ambiguous. There are 12 residues in the CDR3. Deletions cut 5 bases from V and 7 bases from J, with 12 bases between. Germline V gives CDR1 MGHDK, CDR2 SYGVNS.

The CDR3 sequence is CASSIGGLAGGLNGELFF. The DNA for the CDR3 is TGTGCCAGTAGTATAGGAGGACTAGCGGGAGGGCTGAACGGGGAGCTGTTTTTT. This sequence joins TRBV19 and TRBJ2-2, with 15 bases that match TRBD2. CDR1 and CDR2 (germline): LNHDA, SQIVND (reference sequence). The CDR3 consists of 18 residues. Trimming removed 1 base from V and 7 bases from J; junction bases left unmatched: 7.

The gene calls are TRBV7-8 and TRBJ2-7, with TRBD2 as a possible D gene (5 bases). Germline CDR1 is SGHVS and CDR2 is FQNEAQ. Trimming cost V 7 bases and J 1 base, with 14 bases left between them. The CDR3 covers 14 residues. The CDR3 here is CASNPQAASYEQYF. As DNA, the CDR3 is TGTGCCAGCAACCCTCAAGCGGCTTCCTACGAGCAGTACTTC.

This chain links TRBV5-4 with TRBJ2-2; D gene ambiguous. Per the germline V gene, CDR1 is SGHNT and CDR2 is YYREEE (reference sequence). The germline V and J ends were trimmed by 1 base and 5 bases, with 15 bases remaining between them. CDR3 size: 16 residues. As DNA, the CDR3 is TGTGCCAGCAGCTTGATGGTAGCCATAGGTACCGGGGAGCTGTTTTTT. This encodes CASSLMVAIGTGELFF.

This rearrangement joins TRBV30 to TRBJ1-4; 8 positions agree with TRBD1. The CDR3 sequence is 12 residues long. Germline trimming cut 1 base from V and 11 bases from J; bases unmatched to any gene: 3. Germline lookup yields CDR1 GTSNPN and CDR2 SVGIG (reference sequence). The CDR3 region has the DNA TGTGCCTGGAGTGCGACAGGGGAGAAACTGTTTTTT. It encodes CAWSATGEKLFF.

This chain joins TRBV28 and TRBJ1-5; 7 bases line up with TRBD1. The CDR3 contains 14 residues. With 6 bases clipped from V and 6 bases from J, the junction kept 8 bases outside the gene matches. CDR1 and CDR2 from the germline V gene are MDHEN and SYDVKM. Written as DNA, the CDR3 is TGTGCCAGCAGCCCCGACAGGGAGATTCAGCCCCAGCATTTT. Its protein is CASSPDREIQPQHF.

V usage is TRBV5-5 and J usage is TRBJ1-2; 8 bases match TRBD1. Germline V gene data show CDR1 as SGHKS and CDR2 as YYEKEE (reference sequence). The CDR3 loop spans 15 amino acids. V trimming: 0 bases; J trimming: 7 bases; junction bases outside the gene matches: 8. The CDR3 nucleotides are TGTGCCAGCAGCTTGGGACTCACAGGGGGAGGTGGCTACACCTTC. Translation: CASSLGLTGGGGYTF. Filled out from reference TRBV5-5 and TRBJ1-2, the complete variable domain reads DAGVTQSPTHLIKTRGQQVTLRCSPISGHKSVSWYQQVLGQGPQFIFQYYEKEERGRGNFPDRFSARQFPNYSSELNVNALLLGDSALYLCASSLGLTGGGGYTFGSGTRLTVV.

The V call is TRBV21-1, the J call TRBJ2-7; the table's D call TRBD1 went unverified against the DNA. TRBV21-1 is described as a pseudogene. This CDR3 contains 16 residues. This chain's CDR3 is CASSKKGQGSSYEQYV. CDR3 bases: TGTGCCAGCAGCAAAAAGGGACAGGGGTCCTCCTACGAGCAGTACGTC.

This rearrangement joins TRBV6-4 to TRBJ1-5; 7 nucleotides match TRBD1. V lost 2 bases and J lost 5; bases outside the gene matches: 9. CDR3 length: 16 residues. Germline CDR1 reads MRHNA; CDR2 reads SNTAGT. CDR3 in amino acids: CASSDPTGVADQPQHF. The CDR3 nucleotides read TGTGCCAGCAGTGACCCCACAGGGGTTGCTGATCAGCCCCAGCATTTT.

The chain has TRBV7-6 and TRBJ1-3; TRBD1 matches at 10 bases. Germline trimming cut 5 bases from V and 0 bases from J; bases unmatched to any gene: 7. The CDR3 length is 17 residues. Germline CDR1 is SGHVS and CDR2 is FNYEAQ. The CDR3 is CASSPRQGATSGNTIYF. CDR3 nucleotide sequence: TGTGCCAGCAGCCCCCGACAGGGGGCGACCTCTGGAAACACCATATATTTT.

This clone came up once. J is TRBJ1-1 and V is TRBV27; D perhaps matches TRBD1 (5 bases). Between the trimmed V and J ends, which lost 10 bases and 6 bases, there was a span of 18 bases. The length of the CDR3 is 13 residues. Germline lookup yields CDR1 MNHEY and CDR2 SMNVEV (reference sequence). CDR3: CATKRQGGAEAFF. The CDR3 DNA reads TGTGCCACAAAAAGGCAGGGAGGGGCTGAAGCTTTCTTT.